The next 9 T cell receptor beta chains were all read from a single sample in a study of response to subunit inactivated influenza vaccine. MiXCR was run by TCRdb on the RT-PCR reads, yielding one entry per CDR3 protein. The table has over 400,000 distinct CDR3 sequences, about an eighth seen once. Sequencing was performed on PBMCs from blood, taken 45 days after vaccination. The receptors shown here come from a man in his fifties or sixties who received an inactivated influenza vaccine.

The CDR3 DNA is TGTGCCACCAGTGTCCGCGAAGGTGAGCAGTTCTTC. Translated: CATSVREGEQFF. The chain couples TRBV24-1 to TRBJ2-1; D gene unclear. CDR3 length: 12 amino acids. Germline V CDR1 and CDR2: KGHDR, SFDVKD. Trimming stripped 5 bases from V and 9 bases from J, with 10 bases between.

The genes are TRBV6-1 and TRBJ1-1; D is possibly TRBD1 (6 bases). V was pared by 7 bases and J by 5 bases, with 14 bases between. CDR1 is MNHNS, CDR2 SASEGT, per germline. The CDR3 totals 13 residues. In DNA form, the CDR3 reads TGTGCCAGCAAACAGGGATTGGATACTGAAGCTTTCTTT. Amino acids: CASKQGLDTEAFF.

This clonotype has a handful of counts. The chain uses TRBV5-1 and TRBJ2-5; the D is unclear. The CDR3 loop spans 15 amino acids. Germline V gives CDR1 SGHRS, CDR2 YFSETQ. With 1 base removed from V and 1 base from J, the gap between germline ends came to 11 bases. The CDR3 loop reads CASSLWLTSQETQYF. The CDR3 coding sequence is TGCGCCAGCAGCTTGTGGCTGACGTCCCAAGAGACCCAGTACTTC.

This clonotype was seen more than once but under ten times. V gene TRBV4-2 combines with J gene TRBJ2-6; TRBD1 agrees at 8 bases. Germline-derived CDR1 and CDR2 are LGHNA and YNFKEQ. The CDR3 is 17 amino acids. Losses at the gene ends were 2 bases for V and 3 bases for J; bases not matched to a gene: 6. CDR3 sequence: CASSQQRRGRGANVLTF. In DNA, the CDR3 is TGTGCCAGCAGCCAACAACGCAGGGGGCGTGGGGCCAACGTCCTGACTTTC.

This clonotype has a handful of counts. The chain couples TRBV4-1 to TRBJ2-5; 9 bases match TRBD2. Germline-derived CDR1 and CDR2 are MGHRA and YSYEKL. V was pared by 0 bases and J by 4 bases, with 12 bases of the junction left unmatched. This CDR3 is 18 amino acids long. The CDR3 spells CASSQDFPGGGAGETQYF. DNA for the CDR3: TGCGCCAGCAGCCAAGATTTCCCGGGCGGGGGGGCCGGAGAGACCCAGTACTTC.

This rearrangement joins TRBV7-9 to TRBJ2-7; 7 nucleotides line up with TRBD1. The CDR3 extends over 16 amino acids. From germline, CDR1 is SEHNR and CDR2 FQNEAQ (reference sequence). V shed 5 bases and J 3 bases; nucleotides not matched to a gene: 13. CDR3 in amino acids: CASSLGQAVFYYEQYF. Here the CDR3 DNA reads TGTGCCAGCAGCCTCGGACAGGCTGTTTTTTACTACGAGCAGTACTTC.

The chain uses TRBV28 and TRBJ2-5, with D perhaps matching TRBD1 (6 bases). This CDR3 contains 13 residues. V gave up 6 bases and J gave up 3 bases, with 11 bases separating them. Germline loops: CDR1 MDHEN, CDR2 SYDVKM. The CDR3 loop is CASRGTTKETQYF. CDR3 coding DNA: TGTGCCAGCAGGGGGACAACTAAAGAGACCCAGTACTTC.

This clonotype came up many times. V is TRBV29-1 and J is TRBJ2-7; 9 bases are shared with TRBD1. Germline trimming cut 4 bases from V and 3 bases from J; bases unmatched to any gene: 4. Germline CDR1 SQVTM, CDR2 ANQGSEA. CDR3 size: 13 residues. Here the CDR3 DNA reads TGCAGCGTTGGATTGGGACAGGGCTACGAGCAGTACTTC. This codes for CSVGLGQGYEQYF.

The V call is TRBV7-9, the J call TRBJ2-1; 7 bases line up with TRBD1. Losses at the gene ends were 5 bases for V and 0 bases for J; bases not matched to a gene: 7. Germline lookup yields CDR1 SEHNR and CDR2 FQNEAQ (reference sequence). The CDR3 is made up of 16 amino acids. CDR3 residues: CASSPKQGSSYNEQFF. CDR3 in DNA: TGTGCCAGCAGCCCTAAACAGGGGAGCTCCTACAATGAGCAGTTCTTC. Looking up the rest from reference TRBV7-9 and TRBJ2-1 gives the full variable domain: DTGVSQNPRHKITKRGQNVTFRCDPISEHNRLYWYRQTLGQGPEFLTYFQNEAQLEKSRLLSDRFSAERPKGSFSTLEIQRTEQGDSAMYLCASSPKQGSSYNEQFFGPGTRLTVL.